The next 13 T cell receptor beta chains were all read from a single sample in a study of cytomegalovirus exposure and HLA in healthy donors. In the PCR, 60 Vbeta and 13 Jbeta primers were used. The data were produced by immunoSEQ multiplex PCR, yet TCRdb's version contains in-frame clones alone and is incomplete. The data show fewer than 200,000 clones, roughly 13% seen once. Sequencing used PBMCs. These receptors came from a man aged 50 to 60 in good health and CMV-seropositive.

This clone was detected only a few times. V is TRBV2 and J is TRBJ2-2; the D gene is possibly TRBD2 (5 bases). V was cut by 10 bases and J by 5 bases, with 14 bases left in between. This CDR3 is built from 13 residues. Germline CDR1 and CDR2: SNHLY and FYNNEI. CDR3 bases: TGTGCCACCAGCCCCCGACTAACCGGGGAGCTGTTTTTT. Translated, it gives CATSPRLTGELFF.

This clone was counted a few times. The DNA of the CDR3 is TGTGCCAGCAGTTTATATGGGGGACTTGGAGGGGCCAACGTCCTGACTTTC. It translates to CASSLYGGLGGANVLTF. The chain carries TRBV28 and TRBJ2-6, with D perhaps TRBD2 (6 bases). Germline assignment: CDR1 MDHEN and CDR2 SYDVKM. V gave up 1 base and J gave up 4 bases, with 14 bases separating them. The CDR3 covers 17 residues.

This clone was recorded a few times. An end of the junction differs from the germline gene, which may be a read error. The chain employs TRBV7-2 and TRBJ1-1, with 7 bases matching TRBD1. Germline CDR1 reads SGHTA; CDR2 reads FQGNSA. The CDR3 has 15 residues. The CDR3 DNA reads TGTGCCAGCAGCCAGGCGGACAGGCTGTCCCCAATCGTCTCCTTT. Translation: CASSQADRLSPIVSF.

A few counts support this clone. The V gene is TRBV5-1, the J gene TRBJ2-1, with TRBD1 identical over 8 bases. Trimming at V came to 2 bases and at J to 8 bases, leaving 9 bases not matched to a gene. The CDR3 totals 15 residues. The V gene's germline CDR1 is SGHRS and CDR2 YFSETQ. The CDR3 spells CASSLTGGEAHEQFF. The DNA for the CDR3 is TGCGCCAGCAGCTTAACAGGGGGTGAAGCCCATGAGCAGTTCTTC.

This chain joins TRBV4-2 and TRBJ1-1, with D possibly matching TRBD1 (6 bases). Germline CDR1 and CDR2: LGHNA and YNFKEQ. The germline V and J ends were trimmed by 3 bases and 3 bases, with 14 bases remaining between them. The CDR3 sequence is 15 residues long. CDR3 sequence: CASSQGDTWDTEAFF. The CDR3 region has the DNA TGTGCCAGCAGCCAGGGGGACACTTGGGACACTGAAGCTTTCTTT.

The chain joins TRBV28 to TRBJ1-2, with 7 bases matching TRBD1. This CDR3 region has 16 residues. Germline V lookup: CDR1 MDHEN, CDR2 SYDVKM. J was trimmed by 0 bases and V by 10 bases; bases with no gene match: 14. The CDR3 reads CAILRQGIPTNYGYTF. CDR3 bases: TGTGCCATCCTGCGACAGGGAATTCCCACTAACTATGGCTACACCTTC.

This clone was seen more than once but under ten times. The rearrangement links TRBV30 to TRBJ1-2, with D possibly being TRBD1 (5 bases). Looked up from germline, CDR1 is GTSNPN and CDR2 is SVGIG (reference sequence). The length of the CDR3 is 13 residues. Trimming shortened V by 2 bases and J by 3 bases, and 10 bases separated the two germline ends. In nucleotides, the CDR3 is TGTGCCTGGAGTCGAGACAGCTACTATGGCTACACCTTC. Translated: CAWSRDSYYGYTF.

This clone was seen more than once but under ten times. This chain uses TRBV15 with TRBJ2-3, with D perhaps TRBD2 (6 bases). Germline-derived CDR1 and CDR2 are LNHNV and YYDKDF (reference sequence). The CDR3 totals 15 residues. V was clipped by 3 bases and J by 1 base, with 11 bases between them. The CDR3 DNA follows: TGTGCCACCAGCAGTCCGGCTAGCGGCACAGATACGCAGTATTTT. It specifies CATSSPASGTDTQYF.

This clone was detected only a few times. The chain employs TRBV5-4 and TRBJ1-5, with no clear D. CDR1 and CDR2 from the germline V gene are SGHNT and YYREEE (reference sequence). The CDR3 sequence is 12 residues long. The V gene lost 2 bases and the J gene lost 6 bases, with 6 bases spanning the gap. This chain's CDR3 is CASSLVGQPQHF. The CDR3 DNA reads as TGTGCCAGCAGCTTAGTCGGTCAGCCCCAGCATTTT.

This clone has only a few counts. The chain has TRBV27 and TRBJ1-3; 10 bases agree with TRBD1. The germline V gene has CDR1 MNHEY and CDR2 SMNVEV (reference sequence). The CDR3 sequence is 16 residues long. V lost 5 bases to trimming and J lost 4 bases; unmatched junction nucleotides: 8. CDR3 coding DNA: TGTGCCAGCAGTCCCCGACAGGGGGCGTACGGAAACACCATATATTTT. Residues: CASSPRQGAYGNTIYF.

The V call is TRBV11-2, the J call TRBJ2-2; a weak D match, TRBD1 (6 bases). This CDR3 spans 15 amino acids. Between the trimmed V and J ends, which lost 2 bases and 5 bases, there was a span of 12 bases. From germline, CDR1 is SGHAT and CDR2 FQNNGV. The CDR3 DNA reads TGTGCCAGCAGCTTAAGCGTCCAGGGGACCGGGGAGCTGTTTTTT. Encoded protein: CASSLSVQGTGELFF.

J is TRBJ2-7 and V is TRBV5-6, with TRBD1 identical over 8 bases. From germline, CDR1 is SGHDT and CDR2 YYEEEE. This CDR3 is built from 14 residues. J was trimmed by 6 bases and V by 0 bases; bases with no gene match: 5. The CDR3 DNA is TGTGCCAGCAGCTTGGGACAGGGGAGAGGCGAGCAGTACTTC. Its translation is CASSLGQGRGEQYF.

J is TRBJ2-1 and V is TRBV7-6; D is undetermined. V lost 1 base and J 3 bases, leaving 10 bases between the germline ends. CDR1 and CDR2 from the germline V gene are SGHVS and FNYEAQ. CDR3 length: 15 residues. The CDR3, as DNA: TGTGCCAGCAGCTTAGTCCCTTTCGGCTACAATGAGCAGTTCTTC. It yields the protein CASSLVPFGYNEQFF.